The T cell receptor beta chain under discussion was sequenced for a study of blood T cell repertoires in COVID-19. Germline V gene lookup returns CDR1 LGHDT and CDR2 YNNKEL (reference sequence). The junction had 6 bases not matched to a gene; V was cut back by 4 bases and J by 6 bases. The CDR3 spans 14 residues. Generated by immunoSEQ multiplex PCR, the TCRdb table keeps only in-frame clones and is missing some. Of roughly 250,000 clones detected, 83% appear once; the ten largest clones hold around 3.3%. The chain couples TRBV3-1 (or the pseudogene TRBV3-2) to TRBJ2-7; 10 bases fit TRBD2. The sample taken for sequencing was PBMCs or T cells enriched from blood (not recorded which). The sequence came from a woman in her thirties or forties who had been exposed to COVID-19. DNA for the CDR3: TGTGCCAGCAGCCTAACTAGCGGGGCAGTCGAGCAGTACTTC. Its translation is CASSLTSGAVEQYF.